This T cell receptor (beta chain) is drawn from a study of T cell responses to AZD1222 COVID-19 vaccine. General observations from the study: The donor cohort was predominantly white British with a female majority, and clonal diversity may have been underestimated. Unmutated variant regions are reportedly targeted by nearly half of spike-specific TCRs. Regions 160-218 and 743-854 held dominance among vaccine-associated CD4 TCRs, which spanned spike. Without day 14 samples, only post-peak T cell repertoires were studied.

Germline values: CDR1 MNHEY, CDR2 SMNVEV (reference sequence). V shed 8 bases and J shed 5 bases, with 1 base lying between them. The CDR3 has 9 residues. Libraries were prepared by immunoSEQ multiplex PCR; TCRdb keeps only in-frame clonotypes and omits some of them. The sample yields some 130,000 clones, approximately 92% seen once. In the case of this clone: Its antigen is not known.

The sample here was peripheral blood, taken 28 days after the second AZD1222 dose. The V gene is TRBV27, the J gene TRBJ2-1; D unclear. The sequence was collected from an adult who received the AZD1222 COVID-19 vaccine. Here the CDR3 reads CASDNEQFF. Written as DNA, the CDR3 is TGTGCCAGCGACAATGAGCAGTTCTTC.